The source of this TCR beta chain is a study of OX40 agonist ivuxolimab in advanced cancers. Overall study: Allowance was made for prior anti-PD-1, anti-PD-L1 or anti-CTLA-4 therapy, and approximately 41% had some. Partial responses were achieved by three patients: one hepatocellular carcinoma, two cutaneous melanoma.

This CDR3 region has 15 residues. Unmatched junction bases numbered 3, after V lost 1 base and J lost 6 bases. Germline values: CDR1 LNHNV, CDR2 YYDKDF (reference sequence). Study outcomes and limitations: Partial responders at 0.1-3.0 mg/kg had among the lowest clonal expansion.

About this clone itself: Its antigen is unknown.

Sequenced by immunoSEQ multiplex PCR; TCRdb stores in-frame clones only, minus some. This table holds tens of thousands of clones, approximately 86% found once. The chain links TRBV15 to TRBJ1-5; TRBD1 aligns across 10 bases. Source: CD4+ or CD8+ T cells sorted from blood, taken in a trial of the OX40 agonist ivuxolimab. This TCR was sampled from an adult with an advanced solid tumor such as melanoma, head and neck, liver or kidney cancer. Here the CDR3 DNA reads TGTGCCACCAGCAGAGGACAGGGGGCACGTCAGCCCCAGCATTTT. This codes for CATSRGQGARQPQHF.